The clone carrying this T cell receptor beta chain occurred once. As yet, its antigen is unknown. This record comes from a study of T cells after posttransplantation cyclophosphamide. Sequencing used immunoSEQ multiplex PCR; TCRdb keeps in-frame clones, though not all of them. This sample carries roughly 21,000 clones, around 86% of them seen once, and the ten largest clones take about 2%. Broader study findings: After PTCy, TRB diversity resembled that of CNI/methotrexate controls.

Control samples came 1 year after myeloablative marrow transplants with methotrexate plus calcineurin inhibitor. This CDR3 comprises 17 residues. The germline CDR1 and CDR2 sequences are LGHNT and FRNRAP. J gave up 1 base and V 6 bases, and 13 bases lay outside the gene matches. Material: PBMCs, obtained 362 days after allogeneic stem cell transplant with calcineurin inhibitor and methotrexate. The origin of this receptor is a female patient in her 30s who received an allogeneic stem cell transplant from an unrelated donor, was CMV-positive, and had acute and chronic GVHD. The T cells may partly be graft donor cells. V and J are TRBV12-5 and TRBJ1-1; TRBD1 aligns across 8 bases. The CDR3 is CASGGQGLLAWNTEAFF. The CDR3 nucleotides are TGTGCTAGTGGAGGACAGGGACTACTCGCTTGGAACACTGAAGCTTTCTTT.